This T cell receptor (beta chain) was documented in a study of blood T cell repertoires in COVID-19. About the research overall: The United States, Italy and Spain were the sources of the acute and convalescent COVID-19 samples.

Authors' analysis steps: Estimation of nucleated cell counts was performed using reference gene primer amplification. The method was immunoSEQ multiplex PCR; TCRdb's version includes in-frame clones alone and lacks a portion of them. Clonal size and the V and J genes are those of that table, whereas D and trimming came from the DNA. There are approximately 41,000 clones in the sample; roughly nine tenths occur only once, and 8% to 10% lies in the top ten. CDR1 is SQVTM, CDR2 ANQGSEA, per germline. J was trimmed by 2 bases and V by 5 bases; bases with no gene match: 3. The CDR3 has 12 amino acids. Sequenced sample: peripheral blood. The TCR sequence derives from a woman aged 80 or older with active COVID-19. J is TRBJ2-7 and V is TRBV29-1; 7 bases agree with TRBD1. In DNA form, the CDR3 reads TGCAGCGTTCGGGACAGTACCTACGAGCAGTACTTC. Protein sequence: CSVRDSTYEQYF.